A selection of T cell receptor beta chains follows, all from one sample in a study of Ad26.COV2.S vaccination and SARS-CoV-2 variants. Here immunoSEQ multiplex PCR was the method, and the copy in TCRdb shows in-frame clones only, minus some. The sample lists about 320,000 clones, over 80% seen once, with around 2.2% in the top ten. The sample here was peripheral blood, taken in a trial of Ad26.COV2.S vaccine versus placebo. Receptors were obtained from a person between 18 and 65 years old who received the Ad26.COV2.S COVID-19 vaccine or a placebo. Both conserved end residues are part of each CDR3. A D gene is named only where the DNA matches it firmly. Clone size is not always given. Where it is, it says once, few, many or a class for expanded clones.

>TRBJ1-5|15|NA|TRBV7-3|NA
CASSRTGRDNQPQHF
TGTGCCAGCAGCCGTACGGGACGGGACAATCAGCCCCAGCATTTT
>TRBJ2-7|11|NA|TRBV5-5|NA
CASSSRYEQYF
TGTGCCAGCAGCTCCCGATACGAGCAGTACTTC
>TRBJ1-1|14|NA|TRBV7-9|few
CASSFGSGATEAFF
TGTGCCAGCAGCTTTGGTTCGGGTGCGACTGAAGCTTTCTTT
>TRBJ2-6|18|NA|TRBV3-1/TRBV3-2|NA
CASSQDWGAPSGANVLTF
TGTGCCAGCAGCCAAGATTGGGGGGCTCCCTCTGGGGCCAACGTCCTGACTTTC
>TRBJ2-7|15|TRBD2|TRBV5-4|NA
CASSDLAGVHYEQYF
TGTGCCAGCAGCGACCTAGCGGGGGTCCACTACGAGCAGTACTTC
>TRBJ2-2|16|NA|TRBV18|few
CASSPVRSSNTGELFF
TGTGCCAGCTCACCAGTCCGTAGTTCGAACACCGGGGAGCTGTTTTTT
>TRBJ1-2|13|NA|TRBV7-2|NA
CASSLYGNYGYTF
TGTGCCAGCAGCCTATATGGTAACTATGGCTACACCTTC
>TRBJ2-1|13|NA|TRBV12-3/TRBV12-4|once
CASSLGLYNEQFF
TGTGCCAGCAGTTTGGGTTTATACAATGAGCAGTTCTTC
>TRBJ1-5|14|NA|TRBV6-1|NA
CASSEVPANRPQHF
TGTGCCAGCAGTGAGGTTCCTGCGAACAGGCCCCAGCATTTT
>TRBJ1-2|15|NA|TRBV10-3|NA
CAISDPTGREYGYTF
TGTGCCATCAGTGACCCGACCGGGAGAGAGTATGGCTACACCTTC
>TRBJ2-1|13|NA|TRBV7-2|NA
CASSQFRVHEQFF
TGTGCCAGCAGCCAATTTCGGGTGCATGAGCAGTTCTTC
>TRBJ1-3|14|NA|TRBV3-1/TRBV3-2|NA
CASSPGQGRNTIYF
TGTGCCAGCAGCCCTGGCCAGGGTCGAAACACCATATATTTT
>TRBJ1-6|15|NA|TRBV11-2|NA
CASSFQSSYNSPLHF
TGTGCCAGCAGCTTCCAGAGCTCCTATAATTCACCCCTCCACTTT
>TRBJ2-3|15|NA|TRBV19|once
CASSKAGDIPDTQYF
TGTGCCAGTAGTAAAGCAGGGGATATACCAGATACGCAGTATTTT
>TRBJ2-3|17|NA|TRBV4-2|many
CASSAKRTEGYTDTQYF
TGTGCCAGCAGTGCTAAAAGGACCGAAGGCTACACAGATACGCAGTATTTT
>TRBJ2-7|14|TRBD1|TRBV2|few
CASRGTGGPYEQYF
TGTGCCAGCAGGGGGACAGGGGGCCCCTACGAGCAGTACTTC
>TRBJ1-6|13|NA|TRBV6-5|NA
CASKVQNNSPLHF
TGTGCCAGCAAAGTGCAGAATAATTCACCCCTCCACTTT
>TRBJ2-7|12|NA|TRBV12-3/TRBV12-4|NA
CASSSTPYEQYF
TGTGCCAGCAGTTCTACCCCGTACGAGCAGTACTTC
>TRBJ1-1|15|NA|TRBV5-4|NA
CASSFQGGRNTEAFF
TGTGCCAGCAGCTTTCAGGGAGGGAGGAACACTGAAGCTTTCTTT
>TRBJ1-4|14|NA|TRBV5-1|NA
CASSRDGYNEKLFF
TGCGCCAGCAGTCGGGACGGCTATAATGAAAAACTGTTTTTT
>TRBJ2-7|13|NA|TRBV5-1|NA
CASSLEVGGEQYF
TGCGCCAGCAGCTTGGAGGTTGGGGGCGAGCAGTACTTC
>TRBJ2-2|15|NA|TRBV7-2|NA
CASSLRGAGTGELFF
TGTGCCAGCAGCCTACGCGGGGCGGGCACCGGGGAGCTGTTTTTT
>TRBJ2-1|14|NA|TRBV5-1|NA
CASSLSYSYNEQFF
TGCGCCAGCAGCTTGTCTTACTCCTACAATGAGCAGTTCTTC
>TRBJ1-5|13|NA|TRBV4-1|NA
CASSQGGMQPQHF
TGCGCCAGCAGCCAAGGGGGAATGCAGCCCCAGCATTTT
>TRBJ2-3|15|NA|TRBV3-1/TRBV3-2|NA
CASSQEAGGTDTQYF
TGTGCCAGCAGCCAAGAGGCAGGGGGCACAGATACGCAGTATTTT
>TRBJ2-3|18|NA|TRBV4-2|NA
CASSLHTAGSQITDTQYF
TGTGCCAGCAGTCTTCACACAGCCGGGAGCCAAATCACAGATACGCAGTATTTT
>TRBJ2-1|13|NA|TRBV27|NA
CASSFAGAGEQFF
TGTGCCAGCAGTTTCGCGGGGGCCGGTGAGCAGTTCTTC
>TRBJ1-2|13|NA|TRBV29-1|NA
CSVVGGAYYGYTF
TGCAGCGTTGTAGGGGGTGCCTACTATGGCTACACCTTC
>TRBJ1-5|19|TRBD1|TRBV27|NA
CASSLYPPGQGSSNQPQHF
TGTGCCAGCAGTTTATACCCTCCCGGACAGGGGTCAAGCAATCAGCCCCAGCATTTT
>TRBJ2-6|16|NA|TRBV5-1|NA
CASSRDGSSGANVLTF
TGCGCCAGCAGTCGGGACGGCAGCTCTGGGGCCAACGTCCTGACTTTC
>TRBJ2-1|15|NA|TRBV14|once
CASSSRDWGSNEQFF
TGTGCCAGCAGCTCCCGGGACTGGGGAAGCAATGAGCAGTTCTTC
>TRBJ2-5|16|TRBD2|TRBV7-2|NA
CASSLGGGGVQETQYF
TGTGCCAGCAGCTTAGGGGGCGGGGGAGTTCAAGAGACCCAGTACTTC
>TRBJ1-6|14|NA|TRBV7-6|NA
CASSLALSNSPLHF
TGTGCCAGCAGCTTAGCACTATCAAATTCACCCCTCCACTTT
>TRBJ1-6|15|TRBD1|TRBV5-1|NA
CASSLQGTANSPLHF
TGCGCCAGCAGCCTTCAGGGGACAGCAAATTCACCCCTCCACTTT
>TRBJ1-2|13|NA|TRBV7-3|NA
CASSLTEEGGYTF
TGTGCCAGCAGCTTGACAGAAGAGGGTGGCTACACCTTC
>TRBJ2-7|15|NA|TRBV7-6|NA
CASSLAPGQSYEQYF
TGTGCCAGCAGCTTAGCGCCGGGACAAAGCTACGAGCAGTACTTC
>TRBJ2-1|16|NA|TRBV28|NA
CASSSLGGLSYNEQFF
TGTGCCAGCAGCTCTCTGGGGGGCCTCTCCTACAATGAGCAGTTCTTC
>TRBJ1-5|14|NA|TRBV10-3|NA
CAISEEVSNQPQHF
TGTGCCATCAGTGAAGAAGTTAGCAATCAGCCCCAGCATTTT
>TRBJ1-1|16|NA|TRBV9|NA
CASSVGNPGGDTEAFF
TGTGCCAGCAGCGTAGGGAACCCGGGAGGGGACACTGAAGCTTTCTTT
>TRBJ2-6|14|NA|TRBV5-1|NA
CASRDVSGANVLTF
TGCGCCAGCAGAGATGTTTCTGGGGCCAACGTCCTGACTTTC
>TRBJ1-6|13|NA|TRBV19|NA
CASRGSYNSPLHF
TGTGCCAGTAGGGGCTCCTATAATTCACCCCTCCACTTT
>TRBJ2-7|15|TRBD1|TRBV11-3|NA
CASSLRSGGAYEQYF
TGTGCCAGCAGCTTACGTTCAGGGGGAGCCTACGAGCAGTACTTC
>TRBJ2-3|17|TRBD2|TRBV11-3|NA
CASSPTSGGIHTDTQYF
TGTGCCAGCAGCCCGACTAGCGGGGGGATCCACACAGATACGCAGTATTTT
>TRBJ2-1|15|TRBD2|TRBV2|NA
CASMGTSGGANEQFF
TGTGCCAGCATGGGGACTAGCGGGGGGGCAAATGAGCAGTTCTTC
>TRBJ2-1|13|NA|TRBV12-3/TRBV12-4|once
CASSLAWEREQFF
TGTGCCAGCAGTTTAGCGTGGGAGCGGGAGCAGTTCTTC
>TRBJ2-7|14|TRBD1|TRBV6-5|NA
CASNPTGPNYEQYF
TGTGCCAGCAACCCGACAGGGCCGAACTACGAGCAGTACTTC
>TRBJ1-2|13|NA|TRBV5-1|few
CASRREREGGYTF
TGCGCCAGCAGGCGAGAGCGTGAAGGTGGCTACACCTTC
>TRBJ2-1|15|NA|TRBV2|NA
CASSERGTLYNEQFF
TGTGCCAGCAGTGAACGGGGGACCCTATACAATGAGCAGTTCTTC
>TRBJ2-5|16|TRBD2|TRBV7-2|NA
CASSLAGRGGTETQYF
TGTGCCAGCAGCTTAGCGGGACGGGGGGGCACTGAGACCCAGTACTTC
>TRBJ2-3|18|TRBD2|TRBV2|once
CASSEALGLAAPTDTQYF
TGTGCCAGCAGTGAAGCGCTTGGGCTAGCGGCGCCCACAGATACGCAGTATTTT
>TRBJ1-1|12|NA|TRBV18|few
CASRTGNTEAFF
TGTGCCAGTAGAACAGGGAACACTGAAGCTTTCTTT
>TRBJ2-3|14|NA|TRBV7-2|NA
CASTYRAATDTQYF
TGTGCCAGCACCTACAGGGCGGCCACAGATACGCAGTATTTT